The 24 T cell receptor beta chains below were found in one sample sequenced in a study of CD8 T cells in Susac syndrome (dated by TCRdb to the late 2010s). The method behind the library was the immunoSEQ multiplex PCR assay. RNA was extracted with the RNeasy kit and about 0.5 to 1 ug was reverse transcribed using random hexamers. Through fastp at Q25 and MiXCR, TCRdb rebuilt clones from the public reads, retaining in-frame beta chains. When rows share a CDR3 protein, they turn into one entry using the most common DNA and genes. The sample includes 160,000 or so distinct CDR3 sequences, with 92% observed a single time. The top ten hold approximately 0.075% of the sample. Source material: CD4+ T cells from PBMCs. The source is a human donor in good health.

This CDR3 is CASSATMSHTEAFF. For the CDR3, the DNA is TGTGCCAGCAGCGCGACGATGTCGCACACTGAAGCTTTCTTT. The rearrangement links TRBV7-9 to TRBJ1-1, with D uncertain. CDR1 is SEHNR and CDR2 is FQNEAQ in the germline V gene (reference sequence). Trimming pared 5 bases from V and 3 bases from J, leaving 13 bases between. The CDR3 totals 14 residues.

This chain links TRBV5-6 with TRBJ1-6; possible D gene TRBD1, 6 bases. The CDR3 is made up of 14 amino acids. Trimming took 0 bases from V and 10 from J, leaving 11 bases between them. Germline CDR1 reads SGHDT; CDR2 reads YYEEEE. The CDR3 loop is CASSLGGGGSPLHF. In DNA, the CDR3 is TGTGCCAGCAGCTTGGGAGGGGGTGGCTCACCCCTCCACTTT.

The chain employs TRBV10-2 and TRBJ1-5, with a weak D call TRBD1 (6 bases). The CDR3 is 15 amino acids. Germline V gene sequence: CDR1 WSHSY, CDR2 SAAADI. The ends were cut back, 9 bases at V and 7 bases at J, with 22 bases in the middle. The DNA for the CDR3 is TGCGCCAGTACGACAGGTTCGGGCGTCGGGCAGCCCCAGCATTTT. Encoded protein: CASTTGSGVGQPQHF.

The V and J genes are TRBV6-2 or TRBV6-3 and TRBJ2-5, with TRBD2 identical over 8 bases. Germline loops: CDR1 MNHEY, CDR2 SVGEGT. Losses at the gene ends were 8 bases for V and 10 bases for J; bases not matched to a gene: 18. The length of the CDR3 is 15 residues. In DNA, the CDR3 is TGTGCCAGCGCCTCTAGAACATATAGCGGGGTCGACCAGTACTTC. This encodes CASASRTYSGVDQYF.

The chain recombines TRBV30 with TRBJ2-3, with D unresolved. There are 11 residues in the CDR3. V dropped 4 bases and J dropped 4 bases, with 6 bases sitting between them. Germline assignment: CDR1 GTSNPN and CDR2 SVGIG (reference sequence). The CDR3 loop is CAWTVADTQYF. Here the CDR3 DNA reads TGTGCCTGGACGGTGGCAGATACGCAGTATTTT. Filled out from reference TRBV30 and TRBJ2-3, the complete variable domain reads SQTIHQWPATLVQPVGSPLSLECTVEGTSNPNLYWYRQAAGRGLQLLFYSVGIGQISSEVPQNLSASRPQDRQFILSSKKLLLSDSGFYLCAWTVADTQYFGPGTRLTVL.

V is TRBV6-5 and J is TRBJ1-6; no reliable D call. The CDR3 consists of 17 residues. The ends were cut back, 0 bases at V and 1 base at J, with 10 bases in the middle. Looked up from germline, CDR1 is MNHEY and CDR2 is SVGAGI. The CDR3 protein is CASSYSITDSYNSPLHF. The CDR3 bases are TGTGCCAGCAGTTACTCGATAACAGATTCCTATAATTCACCCCTCCACTTT.

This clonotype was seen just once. CDR3 protein: CASSLLEMFDPYTDTQYF. The DNA for the CDR3 is TGTGCCAGCAGTTTATTAGAGATGTTCGACCCATACACAGATACGCAGTATTTT. The chain is built from TRBV27 and TRBJ2-3; D unclear. The CDR3 runs 18 residues. Germline lookup yields CDR1 MNHEY and CDR2 SMNVEV (reference sequence). V gave up 1 base and J gave up 2 bases, with 19 bases separating them.

CDR3 residues: CASSLDPNGGSNQPQHF. Written as DNA, the CDR3 is TGTGCCAGCAGCTTAGATCCCAATGGGGGAAGCAATCAGCCCCAGCATTTT. The chain uses TRBV7-2 and TRBJ1-5; D is perhaps TRBD1 (5 bases). The CDR3 has 17 residues. Germline lookup yields CDR1 SGHTA and CDR2 FQGNSA. V was shortened by 1 base and J by 1 base, with 14 bases between the two germline ends.

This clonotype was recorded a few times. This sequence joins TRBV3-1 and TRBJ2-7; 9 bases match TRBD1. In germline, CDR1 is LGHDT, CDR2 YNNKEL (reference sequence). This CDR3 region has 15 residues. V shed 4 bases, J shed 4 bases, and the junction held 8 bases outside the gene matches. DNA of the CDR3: TGTGCCAGCAGCCGGTCCGGGACAGGGCGATACGAGCAGTACTTC. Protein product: CASSRSGTGRYEQYF.

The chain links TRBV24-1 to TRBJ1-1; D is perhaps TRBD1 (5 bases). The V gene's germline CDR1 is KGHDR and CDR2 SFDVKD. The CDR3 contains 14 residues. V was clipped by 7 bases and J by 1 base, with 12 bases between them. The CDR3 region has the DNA TGTGCCACCAGCAGGGATCGTAGGAACACTGAAGCTTTCTTT. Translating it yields CATSRDRRNTEAFF.

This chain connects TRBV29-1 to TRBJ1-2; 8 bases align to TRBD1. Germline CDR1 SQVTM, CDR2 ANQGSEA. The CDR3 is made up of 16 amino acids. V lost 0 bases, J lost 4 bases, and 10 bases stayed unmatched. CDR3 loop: CSVEDFSGTGPYGYTF. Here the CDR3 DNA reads TGCAGCGTTGAAGATTTTAGTGGGACAGGACCCTATGGCTACACCTTC.

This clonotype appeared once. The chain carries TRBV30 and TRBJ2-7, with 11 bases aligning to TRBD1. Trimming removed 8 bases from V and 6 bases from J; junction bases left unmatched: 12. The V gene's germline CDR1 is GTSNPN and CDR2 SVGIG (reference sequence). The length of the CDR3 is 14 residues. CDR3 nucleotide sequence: TGTGCCGCGACCGCCCGGGACAGGGGGGTCGAGCAGTACTTC. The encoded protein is CAATARDRGVEQYF.

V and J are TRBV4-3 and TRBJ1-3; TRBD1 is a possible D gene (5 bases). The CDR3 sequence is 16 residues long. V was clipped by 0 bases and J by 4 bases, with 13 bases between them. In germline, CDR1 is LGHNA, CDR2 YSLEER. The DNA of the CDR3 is TGCGCCAGCAGCCAAGATCCCCCAGGGTACGGAAACACCATATATTTT. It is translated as CASSQDPPGYGNTIYF.

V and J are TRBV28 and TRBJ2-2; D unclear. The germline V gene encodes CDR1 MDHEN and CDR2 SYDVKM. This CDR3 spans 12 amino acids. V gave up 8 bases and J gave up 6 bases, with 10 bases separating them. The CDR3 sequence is CASGPFPGELFF. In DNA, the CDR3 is TGTGCCAGCGGCCCTTTTCCCGGGGAGCTGTTTTTT. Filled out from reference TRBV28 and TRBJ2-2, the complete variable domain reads DVKVTQSSRYLVKRTGEKVFLECVQDMDHENMFWYRQDPGLGLRLIYFSYDVKMKEKGDIPEGYSVSREKKERFSLILESASTNQTSMYLCASGPFPGELFFGEGSRLTVL.

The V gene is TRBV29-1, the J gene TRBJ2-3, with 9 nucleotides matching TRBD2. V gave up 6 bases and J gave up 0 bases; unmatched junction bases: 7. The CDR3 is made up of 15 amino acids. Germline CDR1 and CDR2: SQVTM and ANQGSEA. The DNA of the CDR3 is TGCAGCGTCCAGCGACTAGCGGAAAGCACAGATACGCAGTATTTT. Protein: CSVQRLAESTDTQYF.

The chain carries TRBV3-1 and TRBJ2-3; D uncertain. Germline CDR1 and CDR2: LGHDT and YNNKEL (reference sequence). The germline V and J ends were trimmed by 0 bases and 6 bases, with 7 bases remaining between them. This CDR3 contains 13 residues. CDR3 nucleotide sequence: TGTGCCAGCAGCCAAGACTTTGGGGATACGCAGTATTTT. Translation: CASSQDFGDTQYF.

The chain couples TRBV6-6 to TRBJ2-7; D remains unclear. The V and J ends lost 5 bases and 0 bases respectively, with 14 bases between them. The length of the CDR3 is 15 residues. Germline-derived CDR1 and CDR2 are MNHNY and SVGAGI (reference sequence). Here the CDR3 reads CASSQRAGNSYEQYF. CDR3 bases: TGTGCCAGCAGTCAAAGGGCAGGAAACTCCTACGAGCAGTACTTC.

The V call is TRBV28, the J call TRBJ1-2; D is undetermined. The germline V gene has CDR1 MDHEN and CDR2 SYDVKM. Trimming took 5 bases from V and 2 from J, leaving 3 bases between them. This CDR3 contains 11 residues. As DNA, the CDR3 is TGTGCCAGCAGTCCCAACTATGGCTACACCTTC. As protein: CASSPNYGYTF.

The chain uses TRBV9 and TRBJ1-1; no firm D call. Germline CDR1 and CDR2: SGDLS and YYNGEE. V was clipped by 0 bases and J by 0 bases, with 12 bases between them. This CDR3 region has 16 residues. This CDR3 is CASSVGRTPVNTEAFF. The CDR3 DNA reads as TGTGCCAGCAGCGTAGGCAGGACCCCCGTGAACACTGAAGCTTTCTTT.

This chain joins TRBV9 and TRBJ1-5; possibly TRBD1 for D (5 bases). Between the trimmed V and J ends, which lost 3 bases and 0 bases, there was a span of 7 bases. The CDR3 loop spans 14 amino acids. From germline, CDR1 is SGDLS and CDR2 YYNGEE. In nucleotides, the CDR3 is TGTGCCAGCAGCGGGGACGGTAGCAATCAGCCCCAGCATTTT. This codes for CASSGDGSNQPQHF.

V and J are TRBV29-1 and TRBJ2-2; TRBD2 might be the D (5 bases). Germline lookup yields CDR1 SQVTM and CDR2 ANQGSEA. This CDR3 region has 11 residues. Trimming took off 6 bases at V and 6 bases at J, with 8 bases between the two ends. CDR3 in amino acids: CSVGGAGELFF. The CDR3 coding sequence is TGCAGCGTCGGAGGCGCCGGGGAGCTGTTTTTT.

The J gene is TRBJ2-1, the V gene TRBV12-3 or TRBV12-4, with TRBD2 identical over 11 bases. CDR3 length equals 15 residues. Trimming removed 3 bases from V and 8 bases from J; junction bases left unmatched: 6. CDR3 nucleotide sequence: TGTGCCAGCAGTTTCGTGCTAGCGGGGGGCGATGAGCAGTTCTTC. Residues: CASSFVLAGGDEQFF.

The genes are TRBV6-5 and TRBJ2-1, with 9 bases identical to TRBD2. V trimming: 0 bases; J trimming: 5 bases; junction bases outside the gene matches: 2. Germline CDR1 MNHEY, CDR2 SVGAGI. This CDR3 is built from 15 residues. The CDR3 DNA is TGTGCCAGCAGTTACTCAGCGGGGGGCCACAATGAGCAGTTCTTC. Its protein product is CASSYSAGGHNEQFF.

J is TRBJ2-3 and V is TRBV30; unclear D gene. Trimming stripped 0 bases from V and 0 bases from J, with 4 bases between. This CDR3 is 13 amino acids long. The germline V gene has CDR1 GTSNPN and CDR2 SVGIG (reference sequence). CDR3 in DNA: TGTGCCTGGAGTGTCGCTAGCACAGATACGCAGTATTTT. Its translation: CAWSVASTDTQYF.